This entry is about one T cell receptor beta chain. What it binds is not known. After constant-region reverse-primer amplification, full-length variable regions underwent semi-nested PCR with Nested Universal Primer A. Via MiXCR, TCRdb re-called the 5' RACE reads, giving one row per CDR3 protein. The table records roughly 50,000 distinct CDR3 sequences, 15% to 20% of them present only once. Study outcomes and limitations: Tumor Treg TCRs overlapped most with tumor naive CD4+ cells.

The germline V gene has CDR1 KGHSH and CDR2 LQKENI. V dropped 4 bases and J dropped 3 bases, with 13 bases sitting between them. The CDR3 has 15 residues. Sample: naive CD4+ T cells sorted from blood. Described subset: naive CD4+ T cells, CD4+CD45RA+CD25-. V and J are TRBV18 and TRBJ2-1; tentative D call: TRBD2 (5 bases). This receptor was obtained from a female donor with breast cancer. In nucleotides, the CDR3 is TGTGCCAGCTCACTTTGGTCCGGGGACTACAATGAGCAGTTCTTC. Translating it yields CASSLWSGDYNEQFF.